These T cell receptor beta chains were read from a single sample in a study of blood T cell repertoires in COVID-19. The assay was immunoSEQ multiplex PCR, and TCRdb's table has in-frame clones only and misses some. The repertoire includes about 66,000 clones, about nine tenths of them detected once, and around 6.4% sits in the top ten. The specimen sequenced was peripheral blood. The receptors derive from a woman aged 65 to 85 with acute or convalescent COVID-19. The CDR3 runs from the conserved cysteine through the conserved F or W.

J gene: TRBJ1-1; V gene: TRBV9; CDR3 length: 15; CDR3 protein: CASSPRTAFNTEAFF
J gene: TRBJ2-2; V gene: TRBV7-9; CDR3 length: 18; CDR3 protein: CASSLRELLASGPGELFF
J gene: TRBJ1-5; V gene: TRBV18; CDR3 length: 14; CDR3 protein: CASSPTGANQPQHF
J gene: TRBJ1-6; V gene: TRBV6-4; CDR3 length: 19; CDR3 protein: CASILNGGQEVPYNSPLHF
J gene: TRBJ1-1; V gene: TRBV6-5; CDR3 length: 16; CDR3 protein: CASSYSEGAGGTEAFF
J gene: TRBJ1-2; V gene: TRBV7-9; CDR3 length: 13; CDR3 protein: CASSLGGPYGYTF
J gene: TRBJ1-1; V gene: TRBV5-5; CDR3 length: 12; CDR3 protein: CASSPAGYEAFF
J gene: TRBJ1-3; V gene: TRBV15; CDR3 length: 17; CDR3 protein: CATSRSTEGKLGNTIYF
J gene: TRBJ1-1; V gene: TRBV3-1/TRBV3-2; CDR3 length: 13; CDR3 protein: CASSQTGETEAFF
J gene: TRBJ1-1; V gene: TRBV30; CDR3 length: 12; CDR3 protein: CAWSVRAVEAFF
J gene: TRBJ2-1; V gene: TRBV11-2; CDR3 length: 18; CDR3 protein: CASSRRRDYASSYNEQFF
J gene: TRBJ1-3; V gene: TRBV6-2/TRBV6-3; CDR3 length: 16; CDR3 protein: CASSYAVASSGNTIYF
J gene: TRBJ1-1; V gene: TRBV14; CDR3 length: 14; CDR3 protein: CASSQDFQGPEAFF
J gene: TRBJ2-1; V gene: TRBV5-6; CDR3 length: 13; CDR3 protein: CATSTPTGSEQFF
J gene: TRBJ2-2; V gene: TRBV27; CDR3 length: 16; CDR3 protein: CASSDSTGGKTGELFF
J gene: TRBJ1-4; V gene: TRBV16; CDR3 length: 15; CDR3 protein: CASSPGTAINEKLFF
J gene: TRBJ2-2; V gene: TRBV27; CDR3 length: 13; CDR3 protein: CASKEQGGGELFF
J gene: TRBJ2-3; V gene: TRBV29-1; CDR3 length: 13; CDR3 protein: CGASGRPGDTQYF
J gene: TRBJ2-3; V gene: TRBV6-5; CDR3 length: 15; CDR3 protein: CASRDGQGPTDTQYF
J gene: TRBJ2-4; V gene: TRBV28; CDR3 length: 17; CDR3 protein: CASSSHSSGTAKNIQYF
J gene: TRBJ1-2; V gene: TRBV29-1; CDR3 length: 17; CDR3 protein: CSVEAPFGADRGGGYTF
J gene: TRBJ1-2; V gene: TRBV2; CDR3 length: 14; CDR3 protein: CASSEVWGTGGYTF
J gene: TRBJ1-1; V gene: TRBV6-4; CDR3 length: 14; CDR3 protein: CASRLRAGNTEAFF
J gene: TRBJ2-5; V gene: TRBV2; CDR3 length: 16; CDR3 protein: CASSVERERGQETQYF
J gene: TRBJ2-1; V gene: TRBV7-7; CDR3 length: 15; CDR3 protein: CASSLGLAGNNEQFF
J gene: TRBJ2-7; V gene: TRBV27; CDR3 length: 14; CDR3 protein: CASSLTSGRYEQYF
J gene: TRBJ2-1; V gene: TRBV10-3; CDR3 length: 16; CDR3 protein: CAISPTWTGVGDEQFF
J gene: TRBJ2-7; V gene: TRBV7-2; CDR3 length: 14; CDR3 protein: CASSPTSGNYEQYF
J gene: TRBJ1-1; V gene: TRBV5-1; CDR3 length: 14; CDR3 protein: CASSLTGETTEAFF
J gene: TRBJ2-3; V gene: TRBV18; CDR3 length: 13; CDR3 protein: CASSLSGTDTQYF